What follows are 9 T cell receptor beta chains derived from one specimen sequenced in a study of T cell responses to AZD1222 COVID-19 vaccine (dated by TCRdb to the early 2020s). Library construction relied on the immunoSEQ multiplex PCR assay. In its TCRdb copy, this immuneACCESS table keeps in-frame sequences only and misses some clones. Where compared with another copy, unresolved V genes explain less than half of these, and the others have no known cause. This sample comprises around 70,000 clones, around nine tenths of them detected only once. The top ten clones comprise around 5.1% of the sample. The intended sense of this specimen's time point label: about 28 days (+/-7) after the second vaccine dose. This sample's treatment or condition label indicates: meningococcal conjugate vaccine given as trial control. The sample consisted of peripheral blood, taken 28 days after the second dose of the MenACWY control vaccine. These receptors all come from an adult who received the MenACWY meningococcal vaccine as a control.

In DNA, the CDR3 is TGCGCCAGTAAGCGGGGGAACTCCTACGAGCAGTACTTC. Translation gives CASKRGNSYEQYF. J is TRBJ2-7 and V is TRBV5-1; 8 bases agree with TRBD2. CDR1 SGHRS and CDR2 YFSETQ come from the germline V gene. The CDR3 length is 13 residues. V trimming: 8 bases; J trimming: 0 bases; junction bases outside the gene matches: 4.

The rearrangement joins TRBV2 to TRBJ1-6; a possible D gene is TRBD1 (6 bases). Germline V gene data show CDR1 as SNHLY and CDR2 as FYNNEI. V dropped 6 bases and J dropped 12 bases, with 18 bases sitting between them. The CDR3 is 14 residues long. The CDR3 sequence: CASSESAGGLPLHF. In nucleotides, the CDR3 is TGTGCCAGCAGCGAGTCGGCGGGGGGCTTACCCCTCCACTTT.

The chain links TRBV30 to TRBJ2-7; TRBD1 agrees at 9 bases. The CDR3 spans 15 residues. Germline V CDR1 and CDR2: GTSNPN, SVGIG (reference sequence). Trimming removed 0 bases from V and 1 base from J; junction bases left unmatched: 4. The CDR3 DNA reads as TGTGCCTGGAGTGTTGGAGGGACAGGGTCCTACGAGCAGTACTTC. It specifies CAWSVGGTGSYEQYF.

The chain joins TRBV10-3 to TRBJ1-5; the D gene is possibly TRBD1 (6 bases). Deletions cut 3 bases from V and 0 bases from J, with 12 bases between. This CDR3 has 16 residues. Looked up from germline, CDR1 is ENHRY and CDR2 is SYGVKD. CDR3 region: CAISEGYRDSNQPQHF. The CDR3 DNA reads as TGTGCCATCAGTGAAGGATACAGGGATAGCAATCAGCCCCAGCATTTT.

The chain links TRBV5-1 to TRBJ2-3, with 9 bases aligning to TRBD1. The CDR3 has 17 residues. Germline loops: CDR1 SGHRS, CDR2 YFSETQ. The J segment lost 3 bases and the V segment lost 6 bases, leaving 14 bases of the junction unmatched. CDR3 sequence reads: CASNQLETGGFTDTQYF. The DNA of the CDR3 is TGCGCCAGCAACCAACTCGAGACAGGGGGTTTTACAGATACGCAGTATTTT. Complete variable domain (other parts from reference TRBV5-1 and TRBJ2-3): KAGVTQTPRYLIKTRGQQVTLSCSPISGHRSVSWYQQTPGQGLQFLFEYFSETQRNKGNFPGRFSGRQFSNSRSEMNVSTLELGDSALYLCASNQLETGGFTDTQYFGPGTRLTVL.

The rearrangement uses TRBV23-1 and TRBJ1-2; maybe TRBD1 (5 bases). TRBV23-1 falls under the ORF class, with uncertain function. Trimming stripped 7 bases from V and 6 bases from J, with 9 bases between. This CDR3 region has 11 residues. This CDR3 is CASKGLDGYTF. The CDR3 nucleotides are TGCGCCAGCAAGGGGCTAGATGGCTACACCTTC.

The chain carries TRBV9 and TRBJ1-4; D not certain. CDR3 length equals 14 residues. CDR1 SGDLS and CDR2 YYNGEE come from the germline V gene. The V gene lost 4 bases and the J gene lost 5 bases, with 12 bases spanning the gap. The CDR3 nucleotides read TGTGCCAGCAGCCCCCTGGCGGGGAATGAAAAACTGTTTTTT. This sequence encodes CASSPLAGNEKLFF.

V and J are TRBV29-1 and TRBJ2-7; D is ambiguous. Germline CDR1 is SQVTM and CDR2 is ANQGSEA. The CDR3 length is 14 residues. V was clipped by 4 bases and J by 1 base, with 14 bases between them. In nucleotides, the CDR3 is TGCAGCGTTGTTACCCATGCGGATTCCTACGAGCAGTACTTC. Protein sequence: CSVVTHADSYEQYF.

The chain links TRBV5-1 to TRBJ2-1; 8 bases agree with TRBD1. Germline-derived CDR1 and CDR2 are SGHRS and YFSETQ. Germline trimming cut 4 bases from V and 1 base from J; bases unmatched to any gene: 4. This CDR3 region has 15 residues. The DNA of the CDR3 is TGCGCCAGCAGCGCCGGACAGGGATCCTACAATGAGCAGTTCTTC. Protein: CASSAGQGSYNEQFF.